A single sample gave rise to the 7 T cell receptor beta chains below, sequenced in a study of long-term antiretroviral therapy in people with HIV. The assay, immunoSEQ v3.0, was run at survey level. The table came from immunoSEQ multiplex PCR; TCRdb's copy has only in-frame clones and leaves some out. The sample carries roughly 40,000 clones, 86% recorded once. This material consisted of unsorted PBMCs, taken just before starting antiretroviral therapy. These receptors were obtained from a woman aged 18-29 years with HIV.

As DNA, the CDR3 is TGTGCCAGCAGTGACAGGGGGGACAATCAGCCCCAGCATTTT. Translating it yields CASSDRGDNQPQHF. V is TRBV6-6 and J is TRBJ1-5; TRBD1 agrees at 9 bases. In germline, CDR1 is MNHNY, CDR2 SVGAGI (reference sequence). The CDR3 totals 14 residues. The junction had 2 bases not matched to a gene; V was cut back by 5 bases and J by 3 bases.

The rearrangement joins TRBV4-3 to TRBJ1-4, with D possibly matching TRBD1 (5 bases). V was clipped by 0 bases and J by 5 bases, with 13 bases between them. The CDR3 runs 16 residues. Germline V gives CDR1 LGHNA, CDR2 YSLEER. CDR3 region: CASSQDQWGTNEKLFF. The CDR3 nucleotides read TGCGCCAGCAGCCAAGATCAATGGGGCACCAATGAAAAACTGTTTTTT.

The rearrangement links TRBV20-1 to TRBJ1-5, with D unresolved. Deletions cut 3 bases from V and 9 bases from J, with 6 bases between. The CDR3 length is 10 residues. Germline values: CDR1 DFQATT, CDR2 SNEGSKA (reference sequence). The CDR3 nucleotides read TGCAGTGCTAGTGCAACGCCCCAGCATTTT. Translated: CSASATPQHF.

This chain joins TRBV19 and TRBJ1-3; TRBD1 might be the D (6 bases). The V gene lost 3 bases and the J gene lost 0 bases, with 12 bases spanning the gap. Per germline, CDR1 LNHDA and CDR2 SQIVND (reference sequence). This CDR3 has 16 residues. The CDR3 DNA reads TGTGCCAGTAGTATGAACAGGGCGTCCTCTGGAAACACCATATATTTT. It encodes CASSMNRASSGNTIYF.

V gene TRBV20-1 combines with J gene TRBJ2-2; no clear D gene. The CDR3 length is 11 residues. Germline assignment: CDR1 DFQATT and CDR2 SNEGSKA (reference sequence). V dropped 3 bases and J dropped 9 bases, with 8 bases sitting between them. This CDR3 is CSASSGRELFF. The CDR3 region has the DNA TGCAGTGCTAGTTCCGGAAGGGAGCTGTTTTTT.

CDR3 coding DNA: TGTGCCAGCACTAAACTCGACTCCTACACCGGGGAGCTGTTTTTT. The encoded protein is CASTKLDSYTGELFF. The chain carries TRBV6-5 and TRBJ2-2; D gene unclear. Trimming removed 7 bases from V and 3 bases from J, with 15 bases in between. The CDR3 is made up of 15 amino acids. The V gene's germline CDR1 is MNHEY and CDR2 SVGAGI.

This clone was seen just once. Other DNA sequences from this sample encode an identical CDR3 as well. This chain joins TRBV27 and TRBJ1-3; no firm D call. Germline V gene data show CDR1 as MNHEY and CDR2 as SMNVEV (reference sequence). The CDR3 is made up of 15 amino acids. The germline V and J ends were trimmed by 0 bases and 0 bases, with 6 bases remaining between them. CDR3 sequence: CASSLSPSSGNTIYF. In DNA, the CDR3 is TGTGCCAGCAGTTTATCCCCGAGCTCTGGAAACACCATATATTTT.